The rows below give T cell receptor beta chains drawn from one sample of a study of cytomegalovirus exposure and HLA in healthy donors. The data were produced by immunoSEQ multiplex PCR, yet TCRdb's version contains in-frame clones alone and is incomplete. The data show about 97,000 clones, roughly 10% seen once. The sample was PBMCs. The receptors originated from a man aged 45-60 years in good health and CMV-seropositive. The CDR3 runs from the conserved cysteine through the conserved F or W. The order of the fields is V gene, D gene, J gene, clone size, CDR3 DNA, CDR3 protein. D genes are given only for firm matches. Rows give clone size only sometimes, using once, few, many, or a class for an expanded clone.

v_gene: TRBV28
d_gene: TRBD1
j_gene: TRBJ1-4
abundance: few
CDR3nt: TGTGCCACCCACAGGGGGCTAGGGGAAAAACTGTTTTTT
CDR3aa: CATHRGLGEKLFF

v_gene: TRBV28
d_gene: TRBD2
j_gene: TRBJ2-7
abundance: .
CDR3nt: TGTGCCAGCAGTCTGGGGAGGGACGGTAGCTCCTACGAGCAGTACTTC
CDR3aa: CASSLGRDGSSYEQYF

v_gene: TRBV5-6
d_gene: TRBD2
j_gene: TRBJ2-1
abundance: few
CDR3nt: TGTGCCAGCAGATTTGGACTAGCGACTTACAATGAGCAGTTCTTC
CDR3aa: CASRFGLATYNEQFF

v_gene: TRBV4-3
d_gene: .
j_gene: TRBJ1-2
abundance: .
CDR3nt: TGCGCCAGCAGCCAAGATAGGCGGTCCTATGGCTACACCTTC
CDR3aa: CASSQDRRSYGYTF

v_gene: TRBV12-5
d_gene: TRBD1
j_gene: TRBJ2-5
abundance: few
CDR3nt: TGTGCTAGTGGTTTGGCCCTCACGACAGGGGGCACGGAGACCCAGTACTTC
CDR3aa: CASGLALTTGGTETQYF

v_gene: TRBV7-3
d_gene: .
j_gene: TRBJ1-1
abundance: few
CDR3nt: TGTGCCAGCAGCCCCCAGGGGAACACTGAAGCTTTCTTT
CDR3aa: CASSPQGNTEAFF

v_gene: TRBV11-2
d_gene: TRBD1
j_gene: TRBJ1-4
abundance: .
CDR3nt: TGTGCCAGCAGTTTTCGACAGGGTCCAACTAATGAAAAACTGTTTTTT
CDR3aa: CASSFRQGPTNEKLFF

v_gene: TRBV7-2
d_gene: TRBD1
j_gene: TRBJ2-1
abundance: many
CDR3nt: TGTGCCAGCAGCACCTGGACAGGGAATGAGCAGTTCTTC
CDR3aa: CASSTWTGNEQFF

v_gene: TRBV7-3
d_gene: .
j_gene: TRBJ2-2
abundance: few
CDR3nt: TGTGCCAGCAGCTTATTTCAGAACACCGGGGAGCTGTTTTTT
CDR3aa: CASSLFQNTGELFF

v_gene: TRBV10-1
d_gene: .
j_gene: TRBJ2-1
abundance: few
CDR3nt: TGCGCCAGCAGTACAGGGAACTCCTACAATGAGCAGTTCTTC
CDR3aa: CASSTGNSYNEQFF

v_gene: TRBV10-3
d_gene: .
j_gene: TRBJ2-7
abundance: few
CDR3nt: TGTGCCATCAGTGAGTCGAAGAAGCTAGGCACCTACGAGCAGTACTTC
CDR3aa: CAISESKKLGTYEQYF

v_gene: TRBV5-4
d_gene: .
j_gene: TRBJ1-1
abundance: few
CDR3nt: TGTGCCAGCAGCCAGAACACTGAAGCTTTCTTT
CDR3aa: CASSQNTEAFF

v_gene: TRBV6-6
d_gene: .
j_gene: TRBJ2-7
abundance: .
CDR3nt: TGTGCCAGCAGTTACACAGACCTTTACGAGCAGTACTTC
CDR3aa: CASSYTDLYEQYF

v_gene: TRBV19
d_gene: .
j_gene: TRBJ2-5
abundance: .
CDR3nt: TGTGCCAGTAGTCAAGTCGGGGAAGAGGCAGTTCTTTTCCAAGAGACCCAGTACTTC
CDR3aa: CASSQVGEEAVLFQETQYF

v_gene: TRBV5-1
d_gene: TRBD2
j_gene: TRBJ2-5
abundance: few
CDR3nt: TGCGCCAGCGCCGGGACTAGCGTCCAAGAGACCCAGTACTTC
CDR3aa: CASAGTSVQETQYF

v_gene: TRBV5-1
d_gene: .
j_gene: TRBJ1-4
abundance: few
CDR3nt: TGCGCCAGCAGCTGGGAGGGAGGAAATGAAAAACTGTTTTTT
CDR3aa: CASSWEGGNEKLFF

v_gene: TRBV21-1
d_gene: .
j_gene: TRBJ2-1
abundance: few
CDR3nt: TGTGCCAGCGTCACTAGCGGGAGAGGGGACCACAATGAGCAGTTCTTC
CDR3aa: CASVTSGRGDHNEQFF

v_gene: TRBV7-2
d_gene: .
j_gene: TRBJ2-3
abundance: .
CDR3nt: TGTGCCAGCAGCTCCACACAGGGGCGGGGAGATACGCAGTATTTT
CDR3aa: CASSSTQGRGDTQYF

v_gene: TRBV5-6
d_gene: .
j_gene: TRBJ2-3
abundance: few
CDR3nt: TGTGCCAGCAGCTTCAGCGACACAGATACGCAGTATTTT
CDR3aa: CASSFSDTDTQYF

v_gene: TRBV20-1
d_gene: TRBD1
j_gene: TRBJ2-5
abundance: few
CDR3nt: TGCAGCGGACAGGGGGCGACCCAGTACTTC
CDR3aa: CSGQGATQYF

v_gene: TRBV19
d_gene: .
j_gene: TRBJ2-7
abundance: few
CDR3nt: TGTGCCAGTAGTATCAGGGTCGCCTACGAGCAGTACTTC
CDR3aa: CASSIRVAYEQYF

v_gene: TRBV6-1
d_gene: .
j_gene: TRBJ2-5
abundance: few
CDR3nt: TGTGCCGCCCTGACGGGAGAGACCCAGTACTTC
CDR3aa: CAALTGETQYF

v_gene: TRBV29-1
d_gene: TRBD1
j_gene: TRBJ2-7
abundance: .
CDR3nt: TGCAGCGTCTCAGGACAGGGGGATTACGAGCAGTACTTC
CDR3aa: CSVSGQGDYEQYF

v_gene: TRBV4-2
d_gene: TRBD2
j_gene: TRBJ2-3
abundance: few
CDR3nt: TGTGCCAGCAGCCGGGGACTAGCGGGAGGGACAGATACGCAGTATTTT
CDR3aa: CASSRGLAGGTDTQYF

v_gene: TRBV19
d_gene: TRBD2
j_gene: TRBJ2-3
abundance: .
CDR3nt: TGTGCCAGTAGTCCGGGACTAGCGGTTAGCACAGATACGCAGTATTTT
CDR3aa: CASSPGLAVSTDTQYF

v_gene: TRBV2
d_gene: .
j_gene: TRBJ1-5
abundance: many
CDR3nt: TGTGCCAGCGTAAGGGAGGGGAATCAGCCCCAGCATTTT
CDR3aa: CASVREGNQPQHF

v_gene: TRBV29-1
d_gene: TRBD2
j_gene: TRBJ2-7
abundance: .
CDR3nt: TGCAGCGTTGGCGCACCCAGAGGATCTAGCGGGAGTTACTCCTACGAGCAGTACTTC
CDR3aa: CSVGAPRGSSGSYSYEQYF